These T cell receptor beta chains were read from a single sample in a study of blood T cell repertoires in COVID-19. Only in-frame clones appear in the TCRdb table, and some are missing; sequencing was by immunoSEQ multiplex PCR. The repertoire holds 250,000 or so clones, with around 90% as singletons. Sequencing was done on a sample of PBMCs or T cells enriched from blood (not recorded which). Source of these receptors: a woman in her thirties who had been exposed to COVID-19. Both conserved end residues are part of each CDR3. The D gene is left open where the match is weak. For some rows the clone size is stated as once, few or many, or as a class when expanded; others skip it.

TRBJ1-1 TRBV5-5 NA NA TGTGCCAGCAGCCAGGCCGGCAGGGAAGGTACTGAAGCTTTCTTT CASSQAGREGTEAFF
TRBJ2-3 TRBV14 NA NA TGTGCCAGCAGCCAAGAAACCGGACTTAGCACAGATACGCAGTATTTT CASSQETGLSTDTQYF
TRBJ2-1 TRBV19 few NA TGTGCCAGTAGTACTGACGGGAGAGCCTACAATGAGCAGTTCTTC CASSTDGRAYNEQFF
TRBJ2-5 TRBV19 NA NA TGTGCCAGTAGTACGGACTCGTGGTCTGAGACCCAGTACTTC CASSTDSWSETQYF
TRBJ1-5 TRBV12-3/TRBV12-4 few NA TGTGCCAGCAGTTTAGGCACTTATCAGCCCCAGCATTTT CASSLGTYQPQHF
TRBJ2-3 TRBV6-1 NA NA TGTGCCAGCAGTGCCAGCCTCCCGGGTAGAACAGATACGCAGTATTTT CASSASLPGRTDTQYF
TRBJ2-2 TRBV6-5 once NA TGTGCCAGCAGTTTCAATGTCGGGGAGCTGTTTTTT CASSFNVGELFF
TRBJ1-1 TRBV19 NA NA TGTGCCAGTAGTATGGGCGTTGCTGAAGCTTTCTTT CASSMGVAEAFF
TRBJ1-1 TRBV6-4 NA NA TGTGCCAGCAGTGACAGGGAGTACACTGAAGCTTTCTTT CASSDREYTEAFF
TRBJ1-5 TRBV7-8 few NA TGTGCCAGCAGCTCCCCCCAGGGAAGACAGAATCAGCCCCAGCATTTT CASSSPQGRQNQPQHF
TRBJ1-6 TRBV6-5 NA NA TGTGCCAGCAGTTGGGGGGAGTCTAATTCACCCCTCCACTTT CASSWGESNSPLHF
TRBJ2-7 TRBV19 NA NA TGTGCCAGTAGTATGAAACAGGGCTATGAGCAGTACTTC CASSMKQGYEQYF
TRBJ1-1 TRBV30 NA NA TGTGCCTGGAGTCTGGGCATGAACACTGAAGCTTTCTTT CAWSLGMNTEAFF
TRBJ1-1 TRBV29-1 NA NA TGCAGCGTTGGCATCACAGGGTCAAACACTGAAGCTTTCTTT CSVGITGSNTEAFF
TRBJ2-1 TRBV5-1 NA TRBD1 TGCGCCAGCAGCAGGGGGGACAGGGTGGGCTACAATGAGCAGTTCTTC CASSRGDRVGYNEQFF
TRBJ1-1 TRBV7-2 NA NA TGTGCCAGCAGCCCGACGGGTACTGAAGCTTTCTTT CASSPTGTEAFF
TRBJ1-5 TRBV5-6 NA NA TGTGCCAGCAGCTTGGGAGGACAGCCCAATCAGCCCCAGCATTTT CASSLGGQPNQPQHF
TRBJ1-1 TRBV5-1 NA TRBD1 TGCGCCAGCAGCCGCGGGACAGGGGACCCTGAAGCTTTCTTT CASSRGTGDPEAFF
TRBJ2-7 TRBV10-1 NA TRBD2 TGCGCCAGCAGTGGAGCGGGATTCTTTTACGAGCAGTACTTC CASSGAGFFYEQYF
TRBJ2-5 TRBV13 NA NA TGTGCCAGGTGGGGAGAGATCGAGGGCCGGGAGACCCAGTACTTC CARWGEIEGRETQYF
TRBJ1-2 TRBV6-5 NA NA TGTGCCAGCAGTTCCACGACCCCGCGACAGGACACCTTC CASSSTTPRQDTF
TRBJ2-1 TRBV20-1 NA TRBD2 TGCAGTGCCAGTCCCGCGGGAGTTGGTAATGAGCAGTTCTTC CSASPAGVGNEQFF
TRBJ2-2 TRBV5-1 NA NA TGCGCCAGCAGCCTAGTATCGGGGGAGCTGTTTTTT CASSLVSGELFF
TRBJ2-5 TRBV5-3 NA NA TGTGCCAGAAGCGACATAGGCATCGAAGAGACCCAGTACTTC CARSDIGIEETQYF
TRBJ1-1 TRBV7-2 NA NA TGTGCCAGCCGTAGTGGGGGGTGGAACACTGAAGCTTTCTTT CASRSGGWNTEAFF
TRBJ2-7 TRBV5-1 NA TRBD1 TGCGCCAGCAGCTCGACCGGGACAGTAAACTACGAGCAGTACTTC CASSSTGTVNYEQYF
TRBJ2-5 TRBV10-3 NA TRBD1 TGTGCCATCAGTGAACAGGGGATAGAGACCCAGTACTTC CAISEQGIETQYF
TRBJ1-1 TRBV19 few TRBD1 TGTGCCAGTAGTATAAGAGGACAGGGTCTAACTGAAGCTTTCTTT CASSIRGQGLTEAFF
TRBJ1-1 TRBV30 NA TRBD1 TGTGCCTGGAGTCTGGGACAGGGGGCTTTCTTT CAWSLGQGAFF